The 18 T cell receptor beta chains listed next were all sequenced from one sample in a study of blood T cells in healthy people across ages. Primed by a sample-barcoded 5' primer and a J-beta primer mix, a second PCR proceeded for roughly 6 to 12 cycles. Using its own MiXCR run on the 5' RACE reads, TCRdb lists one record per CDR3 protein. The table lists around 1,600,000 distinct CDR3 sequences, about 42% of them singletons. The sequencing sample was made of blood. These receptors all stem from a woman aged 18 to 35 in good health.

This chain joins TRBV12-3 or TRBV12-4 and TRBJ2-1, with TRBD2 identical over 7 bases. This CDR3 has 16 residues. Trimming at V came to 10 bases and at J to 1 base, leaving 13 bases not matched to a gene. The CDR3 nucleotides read TGTGCCATCAACCTCGTGGCGGGGGTATCCTACAATGAGCAGTTCTTC. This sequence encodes CAINLVAGVSYNEQFF.

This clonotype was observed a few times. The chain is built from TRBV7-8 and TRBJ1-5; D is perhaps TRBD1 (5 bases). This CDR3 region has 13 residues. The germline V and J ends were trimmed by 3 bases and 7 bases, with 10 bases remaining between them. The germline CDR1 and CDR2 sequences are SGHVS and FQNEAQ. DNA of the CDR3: TGTGCCAGCAGCTTCAGGGACCGGCAGCCCCAGCATTTT. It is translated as CASSFRDRQPQHF.

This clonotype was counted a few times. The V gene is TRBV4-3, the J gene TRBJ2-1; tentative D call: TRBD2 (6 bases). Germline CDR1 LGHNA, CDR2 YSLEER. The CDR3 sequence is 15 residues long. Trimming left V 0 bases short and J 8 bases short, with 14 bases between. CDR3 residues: CASSQDSLAGDEQFF. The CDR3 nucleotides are TGCGCCAGCAGCCAAGATTCACTAGCAGGCGATGAGCAGTTCTTC.

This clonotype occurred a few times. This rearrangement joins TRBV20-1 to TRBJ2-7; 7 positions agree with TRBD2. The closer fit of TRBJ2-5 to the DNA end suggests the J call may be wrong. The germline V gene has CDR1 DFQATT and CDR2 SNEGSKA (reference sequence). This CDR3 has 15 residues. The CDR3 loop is CSARDMRETHWTQYF. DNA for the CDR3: TGCAGTGCTAGAGATATGCGGGAGACGCATTGGACCCAGTACTTC.

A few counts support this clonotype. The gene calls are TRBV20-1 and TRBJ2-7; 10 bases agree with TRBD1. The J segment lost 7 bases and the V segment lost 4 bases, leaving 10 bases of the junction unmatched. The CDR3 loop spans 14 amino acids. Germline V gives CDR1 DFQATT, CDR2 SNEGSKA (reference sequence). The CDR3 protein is CSAKAETGGEEQYF. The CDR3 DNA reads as TGCAGTGCTAAAGCCGAGACAGGGGGCGAGGAGCAGTACTTC.

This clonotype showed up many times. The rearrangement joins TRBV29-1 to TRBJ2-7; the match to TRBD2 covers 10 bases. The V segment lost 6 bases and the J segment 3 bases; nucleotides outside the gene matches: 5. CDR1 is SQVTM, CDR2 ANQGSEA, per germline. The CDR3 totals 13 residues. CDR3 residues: CSVTGTSVYEQYF. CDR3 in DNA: TGCAGCGTCACCGGGACTAGCGTCTACGAGCAGTACTTC.

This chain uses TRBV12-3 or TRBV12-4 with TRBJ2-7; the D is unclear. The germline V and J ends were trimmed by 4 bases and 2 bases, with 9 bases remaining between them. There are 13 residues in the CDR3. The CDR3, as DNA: TGTGCCAGCAGTTCCAACGAGGCCTACGAGCAGTACTTC. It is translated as CASSSNEAYEQYF.

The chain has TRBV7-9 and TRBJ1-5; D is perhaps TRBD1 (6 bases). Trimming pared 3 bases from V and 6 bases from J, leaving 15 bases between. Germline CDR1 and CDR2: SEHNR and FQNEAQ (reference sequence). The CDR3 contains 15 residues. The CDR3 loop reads CASSFAGADIQPQHF. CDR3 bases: TGTGCCAGCAGCTTTGCAGGGGCCGACATTCAGCCCCAGCATTTT.

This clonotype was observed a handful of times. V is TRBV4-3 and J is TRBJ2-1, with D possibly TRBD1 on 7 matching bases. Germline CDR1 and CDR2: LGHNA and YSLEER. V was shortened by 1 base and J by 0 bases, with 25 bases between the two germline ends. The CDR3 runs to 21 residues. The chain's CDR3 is CASSQGAGTALYQNSYNEQFF. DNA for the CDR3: TGCGCCAGCAGCCAAGGGGCGGGGACAGCATTATACCAAAACTCCTACAATGAGCAGTTCTTC.

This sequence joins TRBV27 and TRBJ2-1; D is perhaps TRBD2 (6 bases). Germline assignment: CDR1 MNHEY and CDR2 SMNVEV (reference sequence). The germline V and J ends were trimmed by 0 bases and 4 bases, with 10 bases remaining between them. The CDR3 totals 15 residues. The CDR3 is CASSLSVAEYNEQFF. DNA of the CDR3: TGTGCCAGCAGTTTATCGGTAGCGGAGTACAATGAGCAGTTCTTC.

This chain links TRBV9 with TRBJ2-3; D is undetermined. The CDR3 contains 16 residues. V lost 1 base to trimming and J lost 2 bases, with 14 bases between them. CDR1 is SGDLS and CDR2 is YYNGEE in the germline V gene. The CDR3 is CASSVTVWAATDTQYF. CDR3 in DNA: TGTGCCAGCAGCGTAACGGTTTGGGCAGCCACAGATACGCAGTATTTT.

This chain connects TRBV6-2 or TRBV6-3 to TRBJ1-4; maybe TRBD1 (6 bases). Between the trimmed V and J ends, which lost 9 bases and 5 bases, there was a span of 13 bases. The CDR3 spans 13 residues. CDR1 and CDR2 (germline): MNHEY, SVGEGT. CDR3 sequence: CARGDRTNEKLFF. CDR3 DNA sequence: TGTGCCAGGGGAGACAGGACGAATGAAAAACTGTTTTTT.

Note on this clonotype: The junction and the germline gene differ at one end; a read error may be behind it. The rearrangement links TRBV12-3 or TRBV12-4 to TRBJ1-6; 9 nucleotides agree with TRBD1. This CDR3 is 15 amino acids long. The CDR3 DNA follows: TGTGCCAGCAGTCGCGTACAGGGGGCAGAGTCACCACTCCACTTT. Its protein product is CASSRVQGAESPLHF.

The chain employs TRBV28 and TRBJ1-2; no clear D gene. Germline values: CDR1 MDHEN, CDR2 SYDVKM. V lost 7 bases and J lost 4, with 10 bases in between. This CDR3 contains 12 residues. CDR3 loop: CASTVGSYGYTF. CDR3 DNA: TGTGCCAGCACGGTGGGGAGCTATGGCTACACCTTC.

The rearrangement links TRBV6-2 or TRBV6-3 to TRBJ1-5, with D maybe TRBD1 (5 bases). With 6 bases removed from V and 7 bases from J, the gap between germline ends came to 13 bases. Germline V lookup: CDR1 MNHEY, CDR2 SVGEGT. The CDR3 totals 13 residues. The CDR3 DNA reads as TGTGCCAGCAGGGGCAGGGCGGAGCAGCCCCAGCATTTT. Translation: CASRGRAEQPQHF.

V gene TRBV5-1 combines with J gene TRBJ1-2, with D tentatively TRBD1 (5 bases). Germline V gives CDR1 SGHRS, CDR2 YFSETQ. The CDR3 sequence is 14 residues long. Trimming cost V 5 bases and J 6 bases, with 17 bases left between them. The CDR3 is CASSRMRGVDGYTF. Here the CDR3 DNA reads TGCGCCAGCAGTCGCATGAGGGGAGTCGATGGCTACACCTTC.

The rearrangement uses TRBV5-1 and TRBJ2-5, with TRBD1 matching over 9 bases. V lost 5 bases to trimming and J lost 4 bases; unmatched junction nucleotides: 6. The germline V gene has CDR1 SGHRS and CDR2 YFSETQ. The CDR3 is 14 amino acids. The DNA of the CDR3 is TGCGCCAGCAGGTTACAGGGGGCCCGAGAGACCCAGTACTTC. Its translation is CASRLQGARETQYF.

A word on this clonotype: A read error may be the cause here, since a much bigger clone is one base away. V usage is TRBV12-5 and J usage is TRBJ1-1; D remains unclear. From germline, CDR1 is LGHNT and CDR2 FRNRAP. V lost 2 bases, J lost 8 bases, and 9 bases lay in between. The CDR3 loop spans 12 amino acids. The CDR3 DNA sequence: TGTGCTAGTGGTTTGCTGGATTTAGAAGCTTTCTTT. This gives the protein CASGLLDLEAFF.